Described below is a single T cell receptor beta chain sequence and its context. This record belongs to a study of T cell clonotyping in hematopoietic cell transplantation. Repertoires were generated with immunoSEQ multiplex PCR, while TCRdb's copy carries only in-frame clones and drops some. The repertoire holds approximately 75,000 clones, with 85% to 95% as singletons. The sequencing sample was made of peripheral blood mononuclear cells. This TCR came from a man aged 50 or older in good health. Some clones in this sample may be carry-over from other donors' samples.

For the CDR3, the DNA is TGTGCCAGCAGTGAAGGGACAGCGTTTAATTCACCCCTCCACTTT. Translation: CASSEGTAFNSPLHF. V usage is TRBV6-1 and J usage is TRBJ1-6; perhaps TRBD1 as D (6 bases). The CDR3 is 15 residues long. CDR1 and CDR2 from the germline V gene are MNHNS and SASEGT. V lost 1 base and J 6 bases, leaving 10 bases between the germline ends.